This is a list of T cell receptor beta chains from one sample in a study of blood T cell repertoires in COVID-19. Data came from immunoSEQ multiplex PCR; TCRdb stores just in-frame clones and leaves some out. The top ten clones hold around 0.77% of a sample with under 200,000 clones, about nine tenths of them seen once. The sample was PBMCs or T cells enriched from blood (not recorded which). The receptors were sampled from a young woman who had recovered from COVID-19. Both conserved end residues are part of each CDR3. The D gene is left open where the match is weak. Only some rows state a clone size, as once, few, many or a class for expanded clones.

>TRBV9|.|.|TRBJ2-2
CASSVTTTGGNTGELFF
TGTGCCAGCAGCGTAACTACGACAGGCGGGAACACCGGGGAGCTGTTTTTT
>TRBV6-5|.|.|TRBJ1-1
CASSRRTEANTEAFF
TGTGCCAGCAGTCGCAGGACAGAGGCGAACACTGAAGCTTTCTTT
>TRBV21-1|.|.|TRBJ2-3
CASSNGTSGTLAADTQYF
TGTGCCAGCAGCAACGGGACTAGCGGGACCCTAGCGGCAGATACGCAGTATTTT
>TRBV11-2|.|.|TRBJ2-7
CASSFLGEQYF
TGTGCCAGCAGCTTTCTAGGCGAGCAGTACTTC
>TRBV28|TRBD1|.|TRBJ1-3
CASSPGILRDRVIDTIYF
TGTGCCAGCAGTCCCGGGATTCTCCGGGACAGGGTAATCGACACCATATATTTT
>TRBV7-3|.|.|TRBJ1-1
CASSLGVGTNTEAFF
TGTGCCAGCAGCTTAGGCGTCGGGACAAACACTGAAGCTTTCTTT
>TRBV6-1|.|.|TRBJ2-2
CASSEAGRVAELFF
TGTGCCAGCAGTGAAGCGGGTCGGGTCGCGGAGCTGTTTTTT
>TRBV4-3|.|.|TRBJ1-1
CASRFTANTEAFF
TGCGCCAGCAGATTTACAGCGAACACTGAAGCTTTCTTT
>TRBV6-5|.|.|TRBJ2-3
CASSYSRGAGTQYF
TGTGCCAGCAGTTACTCGCGGGGAGCGGGTACGCAGTATTTT
>TRBV7-7|.|few|TRBJ1-6
CASSSTGGGSLNNSPLHF
TGTGCTAGCAGCTCCACGGGGGGGGGCAGCTTGAATAATTCACCCCTCCACTTT
>TRBV6-2/TRBV6-3|.|.|TRBJ2-7
CASSYSNRVLGYEQYF
TGTGCCAGCAGTTACTCCAACAGGGTTTTAGGGTACGAGCAGTACTTC
>TRBV5-1|TRBD1|.|TRBJ1-3
CASSRGTGADSGNTIYF
TGCGCCAGCAGCCGGGGGACAGGCGCCGACTCTGGAAACACCATATATTTT
>TRBV5-8|TRBD1|.|TRBJ1-4
CASSALQTGFEKLFF
TGTGCCAGCAGCGCCCTACAGACAGGGTTCGAAAAACTGTTTTTT
>TRBV27|.|.|TRBJ1-5
CASSLLGGNQPQHF
TGTGCCAGCAGTTTATTGGGGGGGAATCAGCCCCAGCATTTT
>TRBV11-2|.|.|TRBJ2-1
CASSLDQNNEQFF
TGTGCCAGCAGCTTAGACCAAAACAATGAGCAGTTCTTC
>TRBV7-3|.|.|TRBJ1-5
CASSSEKGVYSNQPQHF
TGTGCCAGCAGCTCTGAGAAAGGGGTATATAGCAATCAGCCCCAGCATTTT
>TRBV27|.|.|TRBJ1-5
CASSPFRGRQPQHF
TGTGCCAGCAGTCCCTTTCGGGGGAGGCAGCCCCAGCATTTT
>TRBV7-9|.|few|TRBJ2-7
CASGQTSSYEQYF
TGTGCCAGCGGCCAGACTTCCTCCTACGAGCAGTACTTC
>TRBV11-3|.|.|TRBJ2-3
CASSPVSGSYTDTQYF
TGTGCCAGCAGCCCCGTCAGCGGGTCCTACACAGATACGCAGTATTTT
>TRBV18|TRBD1|few|TRBJ2-5
CASSNPTGPGVETQYF
TGTGCCAGCTCAAACCCGACAGGGCCTGGTGTGGAGACCCAGTACTTC
>TRBV28|.|.|TRBJ2-7
CASSSRIKTPVLEQYF
TGTGCCAGCAGTTCCAGAATAAAGACTCCGGTGCTGGAGCAGTACTTC
>TRBV19|TRBD2|.|TRBJ2-7
CASSLASGSYEQYF
TGTGCCAGTAGTCTGGCTAGCGGGAGTTACGAGCAGTACTTC
>TRBV10-3|.|.|TRBJ1-2
CAISPPSGAGRNYGYTF
TGTGCCATCAGCCCCCCAAGTGGGGCAGGGAGGAACTATGGCTACACCTTC
>TRBV3-1/TRBV3-2|TRBD2|.|TRBJ2-1
CASSQGTSRILGNEQFF
TGTGCCAGCAGCCAAGGGACTAGCCGGATCCTAGGAAATGAGCAGTTCTTC
>TRBV28|.|.|TRBJ2-7
CASSLTQGMSEQYF
TGTGCCAGCAGTTTAACTCAGGGTATGAGCGAGCAGTACTTC
>TRBV27|TRBD1|.|TRBJ2-7
CASSLGRGTGAYEQYF
TGTGCAAGCAGTTTGGGGAGGGGGACAGGGGCCTACGAGCAGTACTTC
>TRBV30|TRBD1|.|TRBJ1-3
CAWGGQQRTGSGNTIYF
TGTGCCTGGGGGGGGCAACAAAGGACAGGGAGCGGAAACACCATATATTTT
>TRBV18|.|.|TRBJ2-7
CASSPLDTSYEQYF
TGTGCCAGCTCACCACTGGACACCTCCTACGAGCAGTACTTC
>TRBV10-3|TRBD1|once|TRBJ1-5
CAARNDRGNQPQHF
TGTGCCGCCAGAAACGACAGGGGGAACCAGCCCCAGCATTTT
>TRBV6-5|TRBD1|.|TRBJ1-1
CASSYFRQGNTEAFF
TGTGCCAGCAGTTACTTTCGACAGGGGAACACTGAAGCTTTCTTT
>TRBV27|TRBD1|.|TRBJ1-2
CASSLTGGFDYGYTF
TGTGCCAGCAGTCTGACAGGGGGCTTTGACTATGGCTACACCTTC
>TRBV3-1/TRBV3-2|TRBD2|once|TRBJ2-2
CASSRQAGEELFF
TGTGCCAGCAGCCGGCAGGCGGGAGAAGAGCTGTTTTTT
>TRBV15|.|.|TRBJ2-1
CATSRPSEGNEQFF
TGTGCCACCAGCAGACCTAGCGAGGGGAATGAGCAGTTCTTC
>TRBV7-3|.|.|TRBJ2-3
CASSSIGGLAGTDTQYF
TGTGCCAGCAGCTCGATCGGGGGGCTAGCGGGCACAGATACGCAGTATTTT
>TRBV7-9|TRBD1|.|TRBJ2-5
CASSPPSGRDRETQYF
TGTGCCAGCAGCCCGCCAAGTGGCAGGGACAGGGAGACCCAGTACTTC
>TRBV19|TRBD1|few|TRBJ2-6
CASSIAYRGTGSGANVLTF
TGTGCCAGTAGTATAGCGTACAGGGGGACTGGGTCTGGGGCCAACGTCCTGACTTTC
>TRBV6-5|TRBD1|.|TRBJ1-1
CASNLYRGTEAFF
TGTGCCAGCAATCTTTACAGGGGCACTGAAGCTTTCTTT
>TRBV30|.|.|TRBJ1-2
CAWREIGYTF
TGTGCCTGGAGGGAGATTGGCTACACCTTC
>TRBV5-5|.|.|TRBJ1-5
CASSFGGSNQPQHF
TGTGCCAGCAGCTTCGGGGGTAGCAATCAGCCCCAGCATTTT
>TRBV2|TRBD1|.|TRBJ1-5
CASTMTGGKNQPQHF
TGTGCCAGCACAATGACAGGGGGCAAAAATCAGCCCCAGCATTTT
>TRBV6-5|TRBD1|.|TRBJ1-3
CASRQGSSGNTIYF
TGTGCCAGCAGACAGGGGAGCTCTGGAAACACCATATATTTT
>TRBV4-1|TRBD2|.|TRBJ2-2
CASSSRGLDTGELFF
TGCGCCAGCAGCTCACGAGGACTAGACACCGGGGAGCTGTTTTTT
>TRBV28|.|.|TRBJ2-5
CASSADSTQETQYF
TGTGCCAGCAGTGCAGACAGCACTCAAGAGACCCAGTACTTC
>TRBV9|.|.|TRBJ2-7
CASSRGALSYEQYF
TGTGCCAGCAGCCGTGGGGCTCTCTCCTACGAGCAGTACTTC
>TRBV5-1|.|.|TRBJ1-4
CASSYLGASNEKLFF
TGCGCCAGCAGCTACCTAGGGGCCTCTAATGAAAAACTGTTTTTT
>TRBV30|TRBD2|once|TRBJ2-2
CAWSVWGLAGTGELFF
TGTGCCTGGAGTGTATGGGGACTAGCGGGCACCGGGGAGCTGTTTTTT
>TRBV19|.|.|TRBJ2-7
CATSPYTLGGSYEQYF
TGTGCCACTTCCCCTTACACACTAGGAGGGTCCTACGAGCAGTACTTC
>TRBV11-2|.|.|TRBJ2-1
CASRPGFAGIGNEQFF
TGTGCCAGCAGGCCCGGTTTTGCGGGGATCGGAAATGAGCAGTTCTTC
>TRBV5-1|.|.|TRBJ1-6
CASSLARAGSPLHF
TGCGCCAGCAGCTTGGCCAGGGCAGGCTCACCCCTCCACTTT
>TRBV5-6|.|.|TRBJ2-2
CASSLQGPGELFF
TGTGCCAGCAGCTTACAGGGTCCCGGGGAGCTGTTTTTT
>TRBV7-8|.|.|TRBJ1-1
CASSFMGATEAFF
TGTGCCAGCAGCTTTATGGGGGCCACTGAAGCTTTCTTT